One sample yielded the 4 T cell receptor beta chains listed below, sequenced in a study of CD8+ T cells in alopecia areata. Reverse transcribed after extraction, RNA yielded cDNA as the sequencing template. Sequenced by immunoSEQ multiplex PCR; TCRdb stores in-frame clones only, minus some. Among approximately 150,000 clones, about three fifths were seen once, and the ten largest hold 4% to 5.5%. Sequenced: CD4+ T cells sorted from blood. The receptors derive from a human donor in good health.

A remark on this clone: This likely traces to a read error, being one base from a far larger clone. The rearrangement joins TRBV2 to TRBJ2-7; 9 bases are shared with TRBD2. Germline CDR1 SNHLY, CDR2 FYNNEI. The V segment lost 9 bases and the J segment 9 bases; nucleotides outside the gene matches: 12. The CDR3 sequence is 13 residues long. The chain's CDR3 is CARELTPRGGQYF. CDR3 sequence (DNA): TGTGCCAGAGAACTCACCCCGCGGGGGGGGCAGTACTTC. The entire variable domain, with the rest obtained from reference TRBV2 and TRBJ2-7, is as follows: EPEVTQTPSHQVTQMGQEVILRCVPISNHLYFYWYRQILGQKVEFLVSFYNNEISEKSEIFDDQFSVERPDGSNFTLKIRSTKLEDSAMYFCARELTPRGGQYFGPGTRLTVT.

This clone was counted between two and nine times. The chain joins TRBV29-1 to TRBJ2-5, with TRBD2 identical over 9 bases. J gave up 4 bases and V 1 base, and 7 bases lay outside the gene matches. This CDR3 comprises 15 residues. Germline-derived CDR1 and CDR2 are SQVTM and ANQGSEA. CDR3 bases: TGCAGCGTTGAAGGAACCCTAGCGGGACGAGAGACCCAGTACTTC. Its translation: CSVEGTLAGRETQYF.

This chain joins TRBV30 and TRBJ1-5; D not certain. V shed 6 bases and J shed 5 bases, with 11 bases lying between them. Germline V gives CDR1 GTSNPN, CDR2 SVGIG (reference sequence). The CDR3 loop spans 12 amino acids. The CDR3 bases are TGTGCCTGCTCGAGAGAAGATCAGCCCCAGCATTTT. Encoded protein: CACSREDQPQHF.

The table lists this clone with a few counts. The chain joins TRBV15 to TRBJ2-1; maybe TRBD1 (5 bases). V lost 2 bases and J lost 8, with 7 bases in between. Germline V gene data show CDR1 as LNHNV and CDR2 as YYDKDF (reference sequence). The CDR3 is 12 residues long. This chain's CDR3 is CATSRRGYEQFF. The DNA of the CDR3 is TGTGCCACCAGCAGAAGGGGCTATGAGCAGTTCTTC.